These T cell receptor beta chains were read from a single sample in a study of PD-1 blockade in classical Hodgkin lymphoma. Clones were read by immunoSEQ multiplex PCR, and TCRdb kept only the in-frame ones, dropping some. The sample gives about 15,000 clones, about 89% of which show up once; 5.5% to 7.5% is in the top ten. The specimen sequenced was CD8+ T cells from blood. These receptors originate from a human donor with classical Hodgkin lymphoma. The CDR3 runs from the conserved cysteine through the conserved F or W. A D gene is named only where the DNA matches it firmly.

j_call: TRBJ1-3; d_call: .; v_call: TRBV28; cdr3_aa: CASSLRGAGNTIYF
j_call: TRBJ1-2; d_call: .; v_call: TRBV6-6; cdr3_aa: CASSPRTDYGYTF
j_call: TRBJ2-1; d_call: TRBD2; v_call: TRBV10-2; cdr3_aa: CASSELAGGTYNEQFF
j_call: TRBJ1-5; d_call: .; v_call: TRBV27; cdr3_aa: CASSPANQPQHF
j_call: TRBJ1-2; d_call: .; v_call: TRBV1; cdr3_aa: CTSSPRDRGFRNMEGYTF
j_call: TRBJ1-5; d_call: .; v_call: TRBV5-1; cdr3_aa: CASSLGGFGDNQPQHF
j_call: TRBJ2-7; d_call: .; v_call: TRBV15; cdr3_aa: CATSSRDSAAYEQYF
j_call: TRBJ1-2; d_call: .; v_call: TRBV20-1; cdr3_aa: CSATSASGYTF
j_call: TRBJ1-1; d_call: .; v_call: TRBV9; cdr3_aa: CASSVGANTEAFF
j_call: TRBJ2-1; d_call: TRBD1; v_call: TRBV6-6; cdr3_aa: CASSSGTGSSYNEQFF
j_call: TRBJ2-2; d_call: TRBD2; v_call: TRBV6-1; cdr3_aa: CASSESTSGRTGELFF
j_call: TRBJ1-2; d_call: .; v_call: TRBV28; cdr3_aa: CASSFEQVGGYTF
j_call: TRBJ1-1; d_call: .; v_call: TRBV2; cdr3_aa: CAVKRNTEAFF
j_call: TRBJ2-1; d_call: TRBD1; v_call: TRBV9; cdr3_aa: CASSVRWGQGIDEQFF
j_call: TRBJ2-1; d_call: TRBD2; v_call: TRBV5-1; cdr3_aa: CASRSGGSGSLEQFF
j_call: TRBJ2-3; d_call: .; v_call: TRBV30; cdr3_aa: CAWGAGTQYF